This is a list of T cell receptor beta chains from one sample in a study of cytotoxic CD8 clonotypes in ibrutinib-treated CLL. Assay: immunoSEQ multiplex PCR; the TCRdb copy retains only in-frame clones and omits some. This table has tens of thousands of clones, over 60% appearing once. The sequenced sample was PBMCs, obtained after 12 months of ibrutinib treatment. These receptors all stem from a human donor with chronic lymphocytic leukemia. Each CDR3 is given with its conserved first and last residue. The D gene is left open where the match is weak. The size field is filled for only some rows; it gives once, few, many or a size class.

J,D,size,V,CDR3,DNA
TRBJ2-6,.,once,TRBV29-1,CSVVLAVPSSGANVLTF,TGCAGCGTTGTTCTAGCAGTCCCAAGCTCTGGGGCCAACGTCCTGACTTTC
TRBJ2-1,TRBD2,.,TRBV15,CATSRDRALAGVRSSYNEQFF,TGTGCCACCAGCAGAGATCGGGCTCTAGCGGGAGTTCGTAGCTCCTACAATGAGCAGTTCTTC
TRBJ2-7,.,.,TRBV30,CAWSVGVEQYF,TGTGCCTGGAGTGTAGGGGTCGAGCAGTACTTC
TRBJ2-5,TRBD1,.,TRBV5-1,CASSPGQGIGQETQYF,TGCGCCAGCAGCCCGGGACAGGGGATAGGCCAAGAGACCCAGTACTTC
TRBJ2-3,.,once,TRBV13,CASGRGSTDTQYF,TGTGCCAGCGGCCGCGGGAGCACAGATACGCAGTATTTT
TRBJ2-5,TRBD1,.,TRBV5-1,CASSQIGTGDLLQETQYF,TGCGCCAGCAGTCAGATCGGGACAGGGGACCTCCTCCAAGAGACCCAGTACTTC
TRBJ2-5,TRBD1,.,TRBV7-2,CASSSTGGTGSQTQYF,TGTGCCAGCAGCTCAACAGGAGGGACAGGGAGCCAGACCCAGTACTTC
TRBJ2-3,TRBD2,.,TRBV11-3,CASSFSSGRATDTQYF,TGTGCCAGCAGCTTTAGTAGCGGGAGGGCCACAGATACGCAGTATTTT
TRBJ2-7,TRBD2,.,TRBV2,CASIQPGLASYEQYF,TGTGCCAGCATTCAGCCGGGACTAGCCTCCTACGAGCAGTACTTC
TRBJ2-1,.,.,TRBV5-8,CASSLGATHNEQFF,TGTGCCAGCAGCTTGGGAGCTACTCACAATGAGCAGTTCTTC
TRBJ2-7,TRBD1,.,TRBV19,CASRTTGGYEQYF,TGTGCCAGTAGGACGACAGGGGGCTACGAGCAGTACTTC
TRBJ2-2,.,.,TRBV10-3,CATLEGQNTGELFF,TGTGCCACCCTGGAGGGACAGAACACCGGGGAGCTGTTTTTT
TRBJ2-7,TRBD1,.,TRBV2,CASSAPGQGRASSYEQYF,TGTGCCAGCAGTGCCCCGGGACAGGGGAGGGCGAGCTCCTACGAGCAGTACTTC
TRBJ2-5,TRBD2,.,TRBV10-3,CAISAGTIRGQETQYF,TGTGCCATCAGTGCTGGGACTATTAGGGGCCAGGAGACCCAGTACTTC
TRBJ2-2,TRBD2,few,TRBV10-3,CAIREVAGNTGELFF,TGTGCCATCAGGGAGGTAGCGGGAAACACCGGGGAGCTGTTTTTT
TRBJ2-7,TRBD2,once,TRBV6-6,CASSLAGGRSYEQYF,TGTGCCAGCAGCTTAGCGGGAGGGAGGTCCTACGAGCAGTACTTC
TRBJ2-7,.,.,TRBV5-1,CASTTFDWRGPSEQYF,TGCGCCAGCACCACTTTTGATTGGAGGGGCCCCTCCGAGCAGTACTTC
TRBJ2-2,.,.,TRBV4-2,CASSQDFRAYTGELFF,TGTGCCAGCAGCCAAGATTTCAGGGCCTACACCGGGGAGCTGTTTTTT
TRBJ2-2,TRBD2,.,TRBV6-5,CASSYLLAGNTGELFF,TGTGCCAGCAGTTATCTCCTAGCGGGGAACACCGGGGAGCTGTTTTTT
TRBJ2-7,.,.,TRBV18,CASSQLGFSYEQYF,TGTGCCAGCTCACAGTTAGGATTCTCCTACGAGCAGTACTTC
TRBJ1-1,.,.,TRBV6-1,CASTPIGGTEAFF,TGTGCCAGCACCCCGATTGGGGGGACTGAAGCTTTCTTT
TRBJ1-5,TRBD1,.,TRBV7-9,CASSRQGANQPQHF,TGTGCCAGCAGCAGACAGGGGGCGAATCAGCCCCAGCATTTT
TRBJ1-5,.,.,TRBV10-1,CASSSPPRNQPQHF,TGCGCCAGCAGCAGCCCCCCGCGCAATCAGCCCCAGCATTTT
TRBJ2-3,.,.,TRBV25-1,CASSYQSPDTQYF,TGTGCCAGTAGCTACCAGAGCCCCGATACGCAGTATTTT
TRBJ2-2,TRBD2,once,TRBV5-1,CASSLGSGRSEGELFF,TGCGCCAGCAGCTTGGGAAGCGGGAGAAGTGAAGGGGAGCTGTTTTTT
TRBJ1-2,.,.,TRBV6-6,CASSYYKPNYGYTF,TGTGCCAGCAGTTACTATAAGCCTAACTATGGCTACACCTTC
TRBJ2-1,TRBD2,.,TRBV6-5,CASSYGRGRGNEQFF,TGTGCCAGCAGTTACGGACGCGGGAGAGGCAATGAGCAGTTCTTC
TRBJ2-5,.,.,TRBV11-2,CASSLGQGQKETQYF,TGTGCCAGCAGCTTAGGGCAAGGGCAAAAAGAGACCCAGTACTTC
TRBJ2-7,.,.,TRBV7-6,CASSYAGPYEQYF,TGTGCCAGCAGCTACGCAGGACCCTACGAGCAGTACTTC
TRBJ2-1,TRBD2,.,TRBV7-3,CASSFTGTSGNNEQFF,TGTGCCAGCAGCTTCACCGGGACTAGCGGTAACAATGAGCAGTTCTTC
TRBJ2-1,.,few,TRBV11-2,CASSLIQGEQFF,TGTGCCAGCAGCTTAATTCAAGGTGAGCAGTTCTTC
TRBJ2-7,TRBD2,.,TRBV7-8,CASSFMGGGLSYEQYF,TGTGCCAGCAGCTTCATGGGCGGGGGACTCTCCTACGAGCAGTACTTC
TRBJ2-1,.,.,TRBV7-3,CASSPLIAEQFF,TGTGCCAGCAGCCCCTTAATCGCTGAGCAGTTCTTC
TRBJ2-1,TRBD2,.,TRBV9,CASDPGLAENNEQFF,TGTGCCAGCGATCCTGGACTAGCGGAGAACAATGAGCAGTTCTTC
TRBJ2-1,.,.,TRBV5-6,CASSSTRRGGDYNEQFF,TGTGCCAGCAGCTCCACGCGGCGGGGCGGGGACTACAATGAGCAGTTCTTC
TRBJ2-7,.,.,TRBV18,CASSQDRTYEQYF,TGTGCCAGCTCACAAGACAGAACCTACGAGCAGTACTTC
TRBJ2-7,TRBD1,.,TRBV6-1,CASSEPLTGGSYEQYF,TGTGCCAGCAGTGAACCCCTAACAGGGGGTTCCTACGAGCAGTACTTC
TRBJ2-7,.,.,TRBV28,CASSYVGGVYEQYF,TGTGCCAGCAGTTACGTGGGAGGAGTGTACGAGCAGTACTTC
TRBJ2-3,.,once,TRBV5-1,CASSLQDFTDTQYF,TGCGCCAGCAGCTTGCAGGATTTCACAGATACGCAGTATTTT
TRBJ2-1,TRBD2,.,TRBV9,CASSVAIAGEGHEQFF,TGTGCCAGCAGCGTAGCCATAGCGGGAGAAGGGCATGAGCAGTTCTTC
TRBJ2-1,.,.,TRBV6-5,CVVSSYNEQFF,TGTGTAGTGTCCTCCTACAATGAGCAGTTCTTC
TRBJ2-7,.,.,TRBV18,CASSPSARANEQYF,TGTGCCAGCTCACCTTCAGCCAGGGCCAACGAGCAGTACTTC
TRBJ1-5,.,.,TRBV6-5,CASMGNRNQPQHF,TGTGCCAGCATGGGAAACCGGAATCAGCCCCAGCATTTT
TRBJ1-1,.,.,TRBV7-9,CASSLGGSYTVRTEAFF,TGTGCCAGCAGCTTAGGTGGCAGCTATACGGTGAGGACTGAAGCTTTCTTT
TRBJ2-3,TRBD2,.,TRBV7-9,CASSPGLAAGADTQYF,TGTGCCAGCAGCCCAGGACTAGCGGCAGGGGCAGATACGCAGTATTTT
TRBJ2-2,.,.,TRBV7-2,CASSSYTGELFF,TGTGCCAGCAGCTCTTACACCGGGGAGCTGTTTTTT
TRBJ2-7,TRBD2,once,TRBV6-1,CASRDPSGRAYEQYF,TGTGCCAGCAGAGACCCTAGCGGGAGGGCCTACGAGCAGTACTTC
TRBJ1-2,TRBD1,.,TRBV11-2,CASRPINRDRGRGSNGYTF,TGTGCCAGCAGACCTATAAACCGGGACAGGGGGCGCGGTAGTAATGGCTACACCTTC
TRBJ2-7,.,.,TRBV28,CASSFQGGRGVYF,TGTGCCAGCAGTTTCCAAGGGGGACGGGGCGTTTACTTC
TRBJ1-2,.,few,TRBV5-6,CASSLEGPGSGYTF,TGTGCCAGCAGCTTGGAGGGGCCAGGAAGTGGCTACACCTTC
TRBJ2-7,.,.,TRBV5-1,CASSLSVPSYEQYF,TGCGCCAGCAGCTTGTCAGTACCTTCCTACGAGCAGTACTTC
TRBJ1-1,.,.,TRBV5-4,CASSPAGTVNTEAFF,TGTGCCAGCAGCCCGGCTGGGACGGTGAACACTGAAGCTTTCTTT
TRBJ2-7,TRBD1,.,TRBV5-1,CASSRNRGIQSYEQYF,TGCGCCAGCAGCAGAAACAGGGGAATACAGAGCTACGAGCAGTACTTC
TRBJ1-2,.,few,TRBV2,CASRVSYGYTF,TGTGCCAGCAGGGTTAGCTATGGCTACACCTTC
TRBJ2-7,.,few,TRBV27,CASKYGEANYEQYF,TGTGCCAGCAAATATGGAGAAGCTAACTACGAGCAGTACTTC